A selection of T cell receptor beta chains follows, all from one sample in a study of cytomegalovirus exposure and HLA in healthy donors. The protocol was immunoSEQ multiplex PCR, while the TCRdb copy is restricted to in-frame clones and leaves out a portion. The table includes roughly 150,000 clones, 65% to 85% detected once. The material sequenced was PBMCs. The source of these receptors is a man younger than 40 in good health and CMV-seronegative. Both conserved end residues are part of each CDR3. A D gene is named only where the DNA matches it firmly. The size of a clone is reported for some rows only, either as once, few or many, or as a class for expanded clones.

TRBJ1-1	TRBV29-1	TRBD1	.	CSVDLVDRGSTKAFF	TGCAGCGTTGATCTCGTTGACAGGGGATCCACTAAAGCTTTCTTT
TRBJ2-3	TRBV7-9	.	.	CASSTTGVPTDTQYF	TGTGCCAGCAGCACTACGGGGGTGCCGACAGATACGCAGTATTTT
TRBJ1-2	TRBV5-1	.	.	CASRGVSYGYTF	TGCGCCAGCAGGGGAGTTAGCTATGGCTACACCTTC
TRBJ2-1	TRBV7-9	TRBD2	.	CASRPARGLAQYNEQFF	TGTGCCAGCAGGCCAGCTCGTGGACTAGCGCAATACAATGAGCAGTTCTTC
TRBJ1-2	TRBV12-2	.	.	CASRLGAGPKGYTF	TGTGCAAGTCGCTTAGGGGCAGGCCCCAAGGGCTACACCTTC
TRBJ2-7	TRBV6-6	.	.	CASSWDNTYEQYF	TGTGCCAGCAGTTGGGACAATACCTACGAGCAGTACTTC
TRBJ2-6	TRBV10-3	TRBD2	.	CAISVAGGPRGANGLTF	TGTGCCATCAGTGTAGCGGGAGGGCCGCGGGGGGCCAACGGCCTGACTTTC
TRBJ1-2	TRBV20-1	.	.	CSVLYGYTF	TGCAGTGTACTTTATGGCTACACCTTC
TRBJ2-5	TRBV7-6	.	.	CASSLGRGNQETQYF	TGTGCCAGCAGCTTAGGGCGGGGAAACCAAGAGACCCAGTACTTC
TRBJ2-5	TRBV25-1	.	.	CASSGPSPTGQYF	TGTGCCAGCAGTGGGCCCTCCCCCACGGGCCAGTACTTC
TRBJ2-5	TRBV28	TRBD2	.	CASSSSGGVQETQYF	TGTGCCAGCAGTTCTAGCGGAGGGGTTCAAGAGACCCAGTACTTC
TRBJ2-3	TRBV11-3	.	.	CASSVDSSTDTQYF	TGTGCCAGCAGCGTGGACAGTAGCACAGATACGCAGTATTTT
TRBJ1-1	TRBV6-5	TRBD1	once	CASSYSSPGGSEAFF	TGTGCCAGCAGTTACTCGTCCCCAGGGGGGAGTGAAGCTTTCTTT
TRBJ2-7	TRBV6-1	.	.	CASSAGTGTYEQYF	TGTGCCAGCAGCGCCGGAACAGGAACGTACGAGCAGTACTTC
TRBJ2-7	TRBV7-9	.	.	CASSLGAGIGYEQYF	TGTGCCAGCAGCTTAGGGGCAGGAATAGGCTACGAGCAGTACTTC
TRBJ2-2	TRBV9	.	.	CASSVAPQGVTGELFF	TGTGCCAGCAGCGTAGCTCCACAGGGAGTCACCGGGGAGCTGTTTTTT
TRBJ2-1	TRBV15	.	.	CATSRDPTGRAEQFF	TGTGCCACCAGCAGAGACCCCACCGGCAGGGCTGAGCAGTTCTTC
TRBJ1-2	TRBV2	.	.	CASISWEQGHGYTF	TGTGCCAGCATAAGCTGGGAACAGGGCCATGGCTACACCTTC
TRBJ2-4	TRBV7-2	.	few	CASRGALAKNIQYF	TGTGCCAGCAGAGGGGCCCTAGCCAAAAACATTCAGTACTTC
TRBJ2-2	TRBV5-6	TRBD1	.	CASSSRQGYTGELFF	TGTGCCAGCAGCTCCAGACAGGGGTACACCGGGGAGCTGTTTTTT
TRBJ2-7	TRBV25-1	.	.	CASSEYKGGQYF	TGTGCCAGCAGTGAATATAAAGGGGGGCAGTACTTC
TRBJ2-4	TRBV9	TRBD2	.	CASSPGTSGRGAKNIQYF	TGTGCCAGCAGCCCCGGGACTAGCGGGAGGGGGGCCAAAAACATTCAGTACTTC
TRBJ2-1	TRBV5-1	.	few	CASSARGGVWDEQFF	TGCGCCAGCAGCGCCCGAGGCGGGGTTTGGGATGAGCAGTTCTTC
TRBJ2-3	TRBV19	.	.	CASRATDSTDTQYF	TGTGCCAGTAGAGCTACGGACAGTACAGATACGCAGTATTTT
TRBJ1-1	TRBV19	.	once	CASRTRDISNTEAFF	TGTGCCAGTAGGACCCGGGACATATCAAACACTGAAGCTTTCTTT
TRBJ2-7	TRBV5-5	TRBD1	.	CASSFGQGMTWEQYF	TGTGCCAGCAGCTTTGGACAGGGGATGACGTGGGAGCAGTACTTC
TRBJ1-1	TRBV28	TRBD1	.	CASGTGVFRAFF	TGTGCCTCTGGGACAGGGGTCTTCCGGGCTTTCTTT
TRBJ1-1	TRBV28	TRBD1	.	CASSRGQYTEAFF	TGTGCCAGCAGCCGGGGACAGTACACTGAAGCTTTCTTT
TRBJ1-5	TRBV7-2	TRBD1	.	CASSFSGTGNQPQHF	TGTGCCAGCAGCTTTTCCGGGACAGGGAATCAGCCCCAGCATTTT
TRBJ1-6	TRBV16	.	.	CASSQGLNSPLHF	TGTGCCAGCAGCCAAGGACTTAATTCACCCCTCCACTTT
TRBJ1-1	TRBV28	TRBD1	.	CASRTSDRGAFF	TGTGCCAGCAGGACCTCGGACAGGGGGGCTTTCTTT
TRBJ2-7	TRBV27	.	.	CASSLRGHSYEQYF	TGTGCCAGCAGTTTAAGAGGCCACTCCTACGAGCAGTACTTC
TRBJ1-2	TRBV9	.	.	CASSVSTSGYTF	TGTGCCAGCAGCGTGTCGACTTCTGGCTACACCTTC
TRBJ1-4	TRBV9	.	few	CASSPTGTTNEKLFF	TGTGCCAGCAGCCCGACGGGAACAACTAATGAAAAACTGTTTTTT
TRBJ2-1	TRBV28	.	.	CASSPPGGAPPKSEQFF	TGTGCCAGCAGCCCGCCTGGAGGGGCGCCCCCCAAGAGTGAGCAGTTCTTC
TRBJ1-2	TRBV5-8	.	.	CASSPREANYGYTF	TGTGCCAGCAGCCCCAGGGAGGCTAACTATGGCTACACCTTC
TRBJ1-6	TRBV27	.	once	CASSLEGVYNSPLHF	TGTGCCAGCAGTTTGGAAGGGGTCTATAATTCCCCCCTCCACTTT
TRBJ2-1	TRBV7-2	TRBD2	.	CASCPWERGNEQFF	TGTGCCAGCTGCCCCTGGGAGCGGGGAAACGAGCAGTTCTTC
TRBJ1-1	TRBV18	TRBD1	once	CASSPNPTGTEAFF	TGTGCCAGCTCACCAAATCCGACAGGGACTGAAGCTTTCTTT
TRBJ1-2	TRBV27	TRBD1	.	CASSFDRGQNYGYTF	TGTGCCAGCAGTTTCGACAGGGGGCAGAACTATGGCTACACCTTC
TRBJ1-4	TRBV6-5	.	.	CASSDRSRNEKLFF	TGTGCCAGCAGTGACAGATCCCGAAATGAAAAACTGTTTTTT
TRBJ2-7	TRBV7-2	.	.	CASSLEGHRVYEQYF	TGTGCCAGCAGCTTAGAAGGCCACAGAGTATACGAGCAGTACTTC
TRBJ2-3	TRBV11-2	.	.	CASSSAASTQYF	TGTGCCAGCAGCAGCGCGGCGAGTACGCAGTATTTT
TRBJ2-6	TRBV10-3	TRBD1	once	CAIFGGSGTGASGANGLTF	TGTGCCATCTTTGGGGGTTCGGGGACAGGGGCCTCTGGGGCCAACGGCCTGACTTTC
TRBJ2-7	TRBV21-1	.	.	CASSIPNRGEQYF	TGTGCCAGCAGCATCCCAAACAGGGGCGAGCAGTACTTC
TRBJ2-1	TRBV2	.	once	CASSERSGAYNEQFF	TGTGCCAGCAGTGAAAGGAGCGGAGCCTACAATGAGCAGTTCTTC
TRBJ2-7	TRBV14	.	.	CASSPSIVDGVPSYEQYF	TGTGCCAGCAGCCCTTCCATAGTTGACGGAGTCCCTTCCTACGAGCAGTACTTC
TRBJ1-2	TRBV5-5	TRBD1	.	CASSLSPTGAFYGYTF	TGTGCCAGCAGCTTGAGCCCCACAGGGGCCTTCTATGGCTACACCTTC
TRBJ2-1	TRBV19	.	.	CASSILDAGDNEQFF	TGTGCCAGTAGTATCCTGGATGCAGGTGACAATGAGCAGTTCTTC
TRBJ2-2	TRBV4-2	.	.	CASSPRVLAGELFF	TGTGCCAGCAGCCCCCGGGTATTGGCCGGGGAGCTGTTTTTT
TRBJ1-5	TRBV28	.	once	CASSLDSNQPQHF	TGTGCCAGCAGTCTAGATAGCAATCAGCCCCAGCATTTT
TRBJ1-2	TRBV5-1	.	.	CASSFVTGRSNYGYTF	TGCGCCAGCAGCTTCGTTACAGGACGCTCTAACTATGGCTACACCTTC
TRBJ1-6	TRBV5-1	.	few	CASSLRSDSPLHF	TGCGCCAGCAGCTTGAGATCGGATTCACCCCTCCACTTT
TRBJ1-5	TRBV28	.	.	CASSFGGAAVNQPQHF	TGTGCCAGCAGTTTTGGGGGGGCCGCCGTTAATCAGCCCCAGCATTTT
TRBJ2-2	TRBV10-3	.	few	CAISFRDWNTGELFF	TGTGCCATCAGCTTTCGGGACTGGAACACCGGGGAGCTGTTTTTT